This T cell receptor (beta chain) comes out of a study of cytomegalovirus exposure and HLA in healthy donors. The PCR was carried out with 60 Vbeta primers and 13 Jbeta primers. Sequencing was performed with immunoSEQ multiplex PCR; in TCRdb, only in-frame clones are kept and a portion is missing. The sample comprises some 100,000 clones, 77% of which are singletons, and approximately 10% rests with the top ten. Germline CDR1 reads LNHDA; CDR2 reads SQIVND (reference sequence). The V end lost 7 bases, the J end lost 7 bases, and 20 bases lay between the germline ends. The CDR3 has 15 amino acids. The TCR was taken from a man aged 35-49 years in good health and CMV-seropositive. Sequenced sample: PBMCs. The genes are TRBV19 and TRBJ1-5; the D gene is possibly TRBD1 (5 bases). This chain's CDR3 is CASTGGSWGRQPQHF. In DNA, the CDR3 is TGTGCCAGTACGGGCGGGTCATGGGGGAGGCAGCCCCAGCATTTT.